A single sample is the source of the 31 T cell receptor beta chains below, sequenced in a study of beta chain features in type 1 diabetes. The sequenced template was cDNA made from the entire isolated RNA. Using immunoSEQ multiplex PCR, the repertoire was profiled, and TCRdb retains in-frame clones only, with some absent. Of some 160,000 clones listed, around 9% were seen once; the top ten hold 0.65% to 0.9%. The antigens these receptors bind are not known. Overall study findings and caveats: Among patients with Type 1 diabetes, TCRB CDR3s were moderately but significantly shorter in every one of the four CD4+ subsets.

Sequences were obtained from central memory CD4+ T cells from blood. These receptors were collected from a woman aged 25-40 years with type 1 diabetes.

At least ten counts were recorded for this clone. The V and J genes are TRBV28 and TRBJ2-2; TRBD1 is a possible D gene (6 bases). In germline, CDR1 is MDHEN, CDR2 SYDVKM. The CDR3 covers 14 residues. V gave up 5 bases and J gave up 6 bases, with 13 bases separating them. CDR3 protein: CASSPPGASGELFF. The CDR3 DNA reads as TGTGCCAGCAGTCCCCCAGGGGCATCCGGGGAGCTGTTTTTT.

This clone occurred a few times. The chain recombines TRBV7-9 with TRBJ2-1; 7 bases fit TRBD1. This CDR3 has 12 residues. The V segment lost 5 bases and the J segment 12 bases; nucleotides outside the gene matches: 7. Germline V gene data show CDR1 as SEHNR and CDR2 as FQNEAQ (reference sequence). CDR3 DNA: TGTGCCAGCAGCCGCGACAGGGCTGTGCAGTTCTTC. The encoded protein is CASSRDRAVQFF.

This chain connects TRBV25-1 to TRBJ1-1; TRBD1 agrees at 7 bases. V shed 6 bases, J shed 2 bases, and the junction held 9 bases outside the gene matches. Germline V CDR1 and CDR2: MGHDK, SYGVNS. This CDR3 is 15 amino acids long. CDR3 nucleotides: TGTGCCAGCAGCACCACAGGGGACCTTAACACTGAAGCTTTCTTT. This codes for CASSTTGDLNTEAFF.

This clone was counted only a few times. This chain joins TRBV4-1 and TRBJ2-3; 11 bases map to TRBD2. The trim removed 0 bases at V and 5 bases at J, leaving 7 bases unmatched. The CDR3 contains 17 residues. CDR1 is MGHRA and CDR2 is YSYEKL in the germline V gene. CDR3 loop: CASSQDTTSGTGDTQYF. CDR3 nucleotide sequence: TGCGCCAGCAGCCAAGATACGACTAGCGGGACAGGAGATACGCAGTATTTT.

This clone has just one count. CDR3 loop: CASSLAQLAGVGEQFF. DNA for the CDR3: TGTGCCAGCAGCTTAGCGCAACTAGCGGGAGTGGGTGAGCAGTTCTTC. The V and J genes are TRBV7-9 and TRBJ2-1, with 11 nucleotides matching TRBD2. The CDR3 totals 16 residues. The germline V gene encodes CDR1 SEHNR and CDR2 FQNEAQ (reference sequence). V dropped 0 bases and J dropped 9; count of bases not matched to a gene: 7.

In this sample, this clone turned up a few times. The chain employs TRBV7-2 and TRBJ2-5, with TRBD2 matching over 7 bases. Germline CDR1 and CDR2: SGHTA and FQGNSA. The CDR3 is made up of 17 amino acids. The trim removed 2 bases at V and 2 bases at J, leaving 11 bases unmatched. This CDR3 is CASSLPWQGGLQETQYF. The CDR3 DNA reads TGTGCCAGCAGCTTACCCTGGCAGGGAGGGTTGCAAGAGACCCAGTACTTC.

The rearrangement joins TRBV28 to TRBJ2-7; D possibly corresponds to TRBD2 (5 bases). V lost 8 bases and J 2 bases, leaving 10 bases between the germline ends. Germline loops: CDR1 MDHEN, CDR2 SYDVKM. This CDR3 comprises 12 residues. This chain's CDR3 is CASQRGTYEQYF. CDR3 bases: TGTGCCAGCCAACGAGGGACCTACGAGCAGTACTTC.

The chain links TRBV7-9 to TRBJ2-5; D possibly corresponds to TRBD1 (6 bases). The ends were cut back, 5 bases at V and 0 bases at J, with 25 bases in the middle. Germline V gene data show CDR1 as SEHNR and CDR2 as FQNEAQ (reference sequence). The CDR3 runs 19 residues. CDR3 loop: CASSPFVTFGTPYQETQYF. The CDR3 nucleotides read TGTGCCAGCAGCCCTTTTGTTACATTCGGGACACCGTACCAAGAGACCCAGTACTTC.

This clone was recorded once. The chain carries TRBV6-5 and TRBJ1-1; 7 nucleotides line up with TRBD1. This CDR3 is built from 14 residues. V shed 6 bases and J 1 base; nucleotides not matched to a gene: 5. Germline CDR1 reads MNHEY; CDR2 reads SVGAGI. The CDR3 region has the DNA TGTGCCAGCAGCCCCCGGACAGGGAACACTGAAGCTTTCTTT. Translating gives CASSPRTGNTEAFF.

There are a few counts of this clone. DNA for the CDR3: TGTGCCAGCTCACCGGCAACAGGGTTCAATCAGCCCCAGCATTTT. It specifies CASSPATGFNQPQHF. The rearrangement joins TRBV18 to TRBJ1-5; D possibly corresponds to TRBD1 (6 bases). This CDR3 region has 15 residues. The germline V gene has CDR1 KGHSH and CDR2 LQKENI. Trimming shortened V by 3 bases and J by 3 bases, and 12 bases separated the two germline ends.

The CDR3 coding sequence is TGCGCCAGCAGCTTGGGGACAGGGGTATACGAGCAGTACTTC. It yields the protein CASSLGTGVYEQYF. The rearrangement uses TRBV5-1 and TRBJ2-7, with 9 bases lining up with TRBD1. Unmatched junction bases numbered 2, after V lost 0 bases and J lost 4 bases. This CDR3 is 14 amino acids long. CDR1 and CDR2 from the germline V gene are SGHRS and YFSETQ.

For this clone: Different DNA sequences within this sample yield the same CDR3. The chain links TRBV18 to TRBJ2-2; TRBD1 might be the D (5 bases). Between the trimmed V and J ends, which lost 2 bases and 1 base, there was a span of 5 bases. The germline gives CDR1 KGHSH, CDR2 LQKENI. The CDR3 extends over 14 amino acids. The CDR3 DNA reads TGTGCCAGCTCACCAGGACAGAACACCGGGGAGCTGTTTTTT. Its protein is CASSPGQNTGELFF.

Only a few counts were recorded for this clone. The V and J genes are TRBV7-2 and TRBJ1-4, with 8 positions matching TRBD1. The CDR3 loop spans 14 amino acids. Germline V gives CDR1 SGHTA, CDR2 FQGNSA. Unmatched junction bases numbered 3, after V lost 3 bases and J lost 6 bases. In nucleotides, the CDR3 is TGTGCCAGCAGCTTCGACAGGGGAGATGAAAAACTGTTTTTT. Its protein is CASSFDRGDEKLFF.

The V call is TRBV29-1, the J call TRBJ2-3; TRBD1 agrees at 8 bases. The CDR3 totals 13 residues. V was pared by 6 bases and J by 4 bases, with 6 bases of the junction left unmatched. CDR1 is SQVTM, CDR2 ANQGSEA, per germline. The CDR3 loop reads CSVGQGGADTQYF. The CDR3 bases are TGCAGCGTCGGACAGGGTGGGGCAGATACGCAGTATTTT.

The V call is TRBV30, the J call TRBJ2-7; the D gene is possibly TRBD2 (6 bases). Deletions cut 2 bases from V and 8 bases from J, with 13 bases between. Germline CDR1 is GTSNPN and CDR2 is SVGIG (reference sequence). The CDR3 consists of 12 residues. The CDR3 here is CAWSPTGVQQYF. In nucleotides, the CDR3 is TGTGCCTGGAGTCCTACGGGGGTCCAGCAGTACTTC.

This clone was seen a few times. The genes are TRBV6-5 and TRBJ2-1; 11 bases fit TRBD2. CDR3 length: 15 residues. The V and J ends lost 4 bases and 6 bases, in that order; junction bases with no gene match: 5. The germline gives CDR1 MNHEY, CDR2 SVGAGI. CDR3: CASSSRGLAGNEQFF. CDR3 sequence (DNA): TGTGCCAGCAGTTCCAGAGGACTAGCGGGCAATGAGCAGTTCTTC.

V and J are TRBV29-1 and TRBJ2-6; a possible D gene is TRBD1 (5 bases). The V end lost 0 bases, the J end lost 4 bases, and 7 bases lay between the germline ends. Germline loops: CDR1 SQVTM, CDR2 ANQGSEA. The CDR3 is 14 amino acids. Here the CDR3 DNA reads TGCAGCGTTGAAGACAGGGTCGGGGCCAACGTCCTGACTTTC. This gives the protein CSVEDRVGANVLTF.

This chain joins TRBV29-1 and TRBJ1-2; 7 bases fit TRBD1. Germline V gene data show CDR1 as SQVTM and CDR2 as ANQGSEA. This CDR3 is built from 12 residues. J gave up 9 bases and V 6 bases, and 10 bases lay outside the gene matches. CDR3 loop: CSVGAQGSSYTF. The CDR3 DNA sequence: TGCAGCGTGGGCGCACAGGGGAGCAGCTACACCTTC.

At least ten counts were recorded for this clone. The gene calls are TRBV29-1 and TRBJ2-3; 12 bases agree with TRBD2. Trimming took 7 bases from V and 4 from J; bases not matched to a gene: 12. This CDR3 has 16 residues. Germline V lookup: CDR1 SQVTM, CDR2 ANQGSEA. CDR3 loop: CSAGARLAGAPDTQYF. Written as DNA, the CDR3 is TGCAGCGCTGGGGCCCGACTAGCGGGAGCCCCAGATACGCAGTATTTT.

There are many counts of this clone. The chain joins TRBV7-9 to TRBJ1-2; maybe TRBD1 (6 bases). The germline V gene encodes CDR1 SEHNR and CDR2 FQNEAQ (reference sequence). This CDR3 has 15 residues. The ends were cut back, 3 bases at V and 0 bases at J, with 11 bases in the middle. The CDR3 DNA is TGTGCCAGCAGCTTCCAGGGGTCCCCTAACTATGGCTACACCTTC. Residues: CASSFQGSPNYGYTF.

This clone was seen a handful of times. The CDR3 sequence is CASSFPTGGGEQFF. The DNA of the CDR3 is TGTGCCAGCAGCTTCCCGACAGGGGGCGGTGAGCAGTTCTTC. The gene calls are TRBV7-9 and TRBJ2-1, with 10 bases that match TRBD1. The germline gives CDR1 SEHNR, CDR2 FQNEAQ (reference sequence). The CDR3 extends over 14 amino acids. With 3 bases clipped from V and 9 bases from J, the junction kept 5 bases outside the gene matches.

The genes are TRBV7-3 and TRBJ2-7; perhaps TRBD2 as D (6 bases). The length of the CDR3 is 15 residues. Germline CDR1 SGHTA, CDR2 FQGTGA. V lost 2 bases and J 2 bases, leaving 13 bases between the germline ends. The CDR3 reads CASSLAGGVPYEQYF. As DNA, the CDR3 is TGTGCCAGCAGCTTAGCCGGGGGAGTCCCCTACGAGCAGTACTTC.

This clone appeared many times. J is TRBJ2-2 and V is TRBV9, with 7 bases fitting TRBD2. The CDR3 runs 15 residues. The germline V gene encodes CDR1 SGDLS and CDR2 YYNGEE. V shed 0 bases, J shed 1 base, and the junction held 0 bases outside the gene matches. The CDR3 spells CASSVASGNTGELFF. CDR3 DNA: TGTGCCAGCAGCGTAGCTAGCGGGAACACCGGGGAGCTGTTTTTT. Using reference TRBV9 and TRBJ2-2 for the parts outside the CDR3, the full variable domain is DSGVTQTPKHLITATGQRVTLRCSPRSGDLSVYWYQQSLDQGLQFLIQYYNGEERAKGNILERFSAQQFPDLHSELNLSSLELGDSALYFCASSVASGNTGELFFGEGSRLTVL.

The rearrangement uses TRBV6-5 and TRBJ1-4, with D tentatively TRBD1 (5 bases). This CDR3 has 14 amino acids. Germline CDR1 and CDR2: MNHEY and SVGAGI. V dropped 2 bases and J dropped 7 bases, with 11 bases sitting between them. The CDR3 loop reads CASSYNRFGEKLFF. The DNA of the CDR3 is TGTGCCAGCAGTTACAACAGGTTTGGTGAAAAACTGTTTTTT.

The chain employs TRBV7-9 and TRBJ1-5, with unresolved D. This CDR3 is 14 amino acids long. Germline CDR1 SEHNR, CDR2 FQNEAQ (reference sequence). Between the trimmed V and J ends, which lost 1 base and 5 bases, there was a span of 9 bases. The CDR3 nucleotides read TGTGCCAGCAGCTTAGGCGGGAGGGATCAGCCCCAGCATTTT. This encodes CASSLGGRDQPQHF.

This clone has just a few counts. The junction departs from the called germline gene at one end, perhaps through a read error. The chain employs TRBV5-1 and TRBJ2-1; 10 positions match TRBD2. Germline loops: CDR1 SGHRS, CDR2 YFSETQ. This CDR3 comprises 14 residues. CDR3 coding DNA: TGTGCCAGCAGAACTAGCGGGGCCTACAATGAGCAGTTCTTC. Protein: CASRTSGAYNEQFF.

This clone came up a few times. This sequence joins TRBV7-8 and TRBJ1-1, with 7 bases matching TRBD1. CDR3 size: 17 residues. Germline V CDR1 and CDR2: SGHVS, FQNEAQ. The V and J ends lost 1 base and 0 bases, in that order; junction bases with no gene match: 8. CDR3 in DNA: TGTGCCAGCAGCTTAGTGGGGACAGCCTGGATGAACACTGAAGCTTTCTTT. Protein product: CASSLVGTAWMNTEAFF.

The gene calls are TRBV11-3 and TRBJ2-7; 7 nucleotides agree with TRBD1. The CDR3 totals 15 residues. V shed 5 bases and J 1 base; nucleotides not matched to a gene: 8. The germline CDR1 and CDR2 sequences are SGHNT and YENEEA. This CDR3 reads CASSPRQGSSYEQYF. The CDR3 coding sequence is TGTGCCAGCAGCCCCCGACAGGGCTCGTCCTACGAGCAGTACTTC. Full variable domain (remainder filled in from reference TRBV11-3 and TRBJ2-7): EAGVVQSPRYKIIEKKQPVAFWCNPISGHNTLYWYLQNLGQGPELLIRYENEEAVDDSQLPKDRFSAERLKGVDSTLKIQPAELGDSAVYLCASSPRQGSSYEQYFGPGTRLTVT.

This clone has a handful of counts. The chain employs TRBV29-1 and TRBJ2-3; TRBD2 matches at 10 bases. J lost 3 bases, V lost 6 bases, and 6 bases had no gene match. The CDR3 has 14 residues. CDR1 and CDR2 (germline): SQVTM, ANQGSEA. The CDR3 DNA is TGCAGCGTCGTATTAGCGGGAGGTACAGATACGCAGTATTTT. Translated: CSVVLAGGTDTQYF.

The sample holds many counts of this clone. The rearrangement uses TRBV30 and TRBJ2-3, with 7 bases matching TRBD2. Per germline, CDR1 GTSNPN and CDR2 SVGIG (reference sequence). V was clipped by 4 bases and J by 8 bases; unmatched bases: 6. This CDR3 is built from 12 residues. As DNA, the CDR3 is TGTGCCTGGACTAGCGGTCCAGGTACGCAGTATTTT. Translation: CAWTSGPGTQYF.

The chain carries TRBV19 and TRBJ2-3, with TRBD1 matching over 7 bases. The CDR3 has 16 amino acids. The trim removed 3 bases at V and 7 bases at J, leaving 13 bases unmatched. CDR1 and CDR2 (germline): LNHDA, SQIVND (reference sequence). Here the CDR3 DNA reads TGTGCCAGTAGTATCTTGGGGGCAGGGGGAAGACATACGCAGTATTTT. This gives the protein CASSILGAGGRHTQYF.